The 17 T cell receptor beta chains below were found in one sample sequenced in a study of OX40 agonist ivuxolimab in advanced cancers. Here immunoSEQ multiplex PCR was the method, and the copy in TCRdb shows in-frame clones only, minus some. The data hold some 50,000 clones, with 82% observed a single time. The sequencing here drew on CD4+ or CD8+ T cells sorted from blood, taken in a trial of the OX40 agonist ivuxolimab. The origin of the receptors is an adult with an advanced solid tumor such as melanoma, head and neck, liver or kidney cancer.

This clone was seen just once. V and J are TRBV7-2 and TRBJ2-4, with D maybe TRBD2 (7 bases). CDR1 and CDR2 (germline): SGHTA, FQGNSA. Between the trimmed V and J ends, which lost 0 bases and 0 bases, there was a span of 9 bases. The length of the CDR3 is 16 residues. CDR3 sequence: CASSLAGGRAKNIQYF. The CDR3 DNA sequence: TGTGCCAGCAGCTTAGCGGGGGGGCGAGCCAAAAACATTCAGTACTTC.

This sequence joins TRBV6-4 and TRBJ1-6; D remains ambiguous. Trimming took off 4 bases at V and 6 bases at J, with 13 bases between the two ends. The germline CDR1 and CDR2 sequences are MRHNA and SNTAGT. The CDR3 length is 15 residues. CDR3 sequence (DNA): TGTGCCAGCAGTGCCTCACCCGGCGGTAATTCACCCCTCCACTTT. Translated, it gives CASSASPGGNSPLHF.

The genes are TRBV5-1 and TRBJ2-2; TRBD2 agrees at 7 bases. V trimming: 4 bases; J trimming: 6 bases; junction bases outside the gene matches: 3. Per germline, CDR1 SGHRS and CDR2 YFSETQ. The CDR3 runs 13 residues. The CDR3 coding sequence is TGCGCCAGCAGCCGCCGGGGGGCCGGGGAGCTGTTTTTT. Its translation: CASSRRGAGELFF.

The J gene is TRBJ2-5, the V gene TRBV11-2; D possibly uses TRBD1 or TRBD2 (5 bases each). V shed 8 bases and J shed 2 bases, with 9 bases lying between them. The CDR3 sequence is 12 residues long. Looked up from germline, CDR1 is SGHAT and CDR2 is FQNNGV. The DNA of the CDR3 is TGTGCCAGCCGGGGACCGCAAGAGACCCAGTACTTC. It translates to CASRGPQETQYF.

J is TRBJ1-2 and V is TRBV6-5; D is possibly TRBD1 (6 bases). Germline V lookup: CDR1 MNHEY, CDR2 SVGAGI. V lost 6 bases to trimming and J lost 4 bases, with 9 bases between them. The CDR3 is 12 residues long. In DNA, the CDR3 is TGTGCCAGCAGCGACAGGCCCTATGGCTACACCTTC. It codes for CASSDRPYGYTF.

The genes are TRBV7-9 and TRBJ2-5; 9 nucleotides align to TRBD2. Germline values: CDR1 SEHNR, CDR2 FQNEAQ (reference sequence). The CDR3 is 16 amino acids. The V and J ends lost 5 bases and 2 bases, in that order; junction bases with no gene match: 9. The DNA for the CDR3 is TGTGCCAGCAGCGACATACTAGCGGGCCTACAAGAGACCCAGTACTTC. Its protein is CASSDILAGLQETQYF.

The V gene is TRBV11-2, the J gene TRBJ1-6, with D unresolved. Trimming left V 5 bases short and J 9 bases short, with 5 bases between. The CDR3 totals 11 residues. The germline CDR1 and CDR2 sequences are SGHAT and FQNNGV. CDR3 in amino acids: CASSTASPLHF. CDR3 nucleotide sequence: TGTGCCAGCAGCACCGCTTCACCCCTCCACTTT.

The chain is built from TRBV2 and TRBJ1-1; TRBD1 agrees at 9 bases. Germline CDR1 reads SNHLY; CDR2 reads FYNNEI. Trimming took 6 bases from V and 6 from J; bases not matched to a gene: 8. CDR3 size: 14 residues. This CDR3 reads CASRGTGLGSEAFF. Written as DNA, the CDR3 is TGTGCCAGCAGGGGGACAGGGTTAGGTTCTGAAGCTTTCTTT.

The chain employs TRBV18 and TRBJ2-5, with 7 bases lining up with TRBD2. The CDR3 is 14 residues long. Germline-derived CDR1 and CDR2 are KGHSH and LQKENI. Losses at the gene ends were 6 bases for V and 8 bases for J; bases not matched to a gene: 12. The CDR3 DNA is TGTGCCAGCTCGCAGACCAGCGGGGTGGCAACCCAGTACTTC. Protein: CASSQTSGVATQYF.

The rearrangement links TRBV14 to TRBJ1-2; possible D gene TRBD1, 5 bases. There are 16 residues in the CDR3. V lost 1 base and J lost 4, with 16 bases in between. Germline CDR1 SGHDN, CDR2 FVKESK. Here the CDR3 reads CASSQVGPGKTYGYTF. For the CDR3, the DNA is TGTGCCAGCAGCCAAGTGGGGCCGGGCAAGACCTATGGCTACACCTTC.

The CDR3 DNA sequence: TGTGCCAGCAGTGAAGCGATGGGCCTTAATCAGCCCCAGCATTTT. Encoded protein: CASSEAMGLNQPQHF. The V and J genes are TRBV6-1 and TRBJ1-5; the D is unclear. V lost 0 bases to trimming and J lost 4 bases, with 10 bases between them. Germline CDR1 is MNHNS and CDR2 is SASEGT. CDR3 length: 15 residues.

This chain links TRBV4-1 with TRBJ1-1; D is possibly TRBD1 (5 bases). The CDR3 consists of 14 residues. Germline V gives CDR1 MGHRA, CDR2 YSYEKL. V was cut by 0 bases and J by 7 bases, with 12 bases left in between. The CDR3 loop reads CASSQENQGGEAFF. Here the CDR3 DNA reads TGCGCCAGCAGCCAAGAGAACCAGGGTGGTGAAGCTTTCTTT.

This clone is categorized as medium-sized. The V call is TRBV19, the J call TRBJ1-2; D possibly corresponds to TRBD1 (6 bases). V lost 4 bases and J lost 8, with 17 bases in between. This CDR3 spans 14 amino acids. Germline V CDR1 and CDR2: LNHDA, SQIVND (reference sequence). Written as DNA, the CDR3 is TGTGCCAGTAGTACAGGGGACACCCTCTGGGGCTACACCTTC. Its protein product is CASSTGDTLWGYTF.

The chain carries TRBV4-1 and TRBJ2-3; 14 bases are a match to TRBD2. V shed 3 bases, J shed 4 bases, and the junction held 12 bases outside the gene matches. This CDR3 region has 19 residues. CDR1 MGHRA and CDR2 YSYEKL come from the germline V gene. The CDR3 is CASSQEGTSGGIRADTQYF. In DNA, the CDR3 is TGCGCCAGCAGCCAGGAGGGGACTAGCGGGGGAATTCGGGCAGATACGCAGTATTTT.

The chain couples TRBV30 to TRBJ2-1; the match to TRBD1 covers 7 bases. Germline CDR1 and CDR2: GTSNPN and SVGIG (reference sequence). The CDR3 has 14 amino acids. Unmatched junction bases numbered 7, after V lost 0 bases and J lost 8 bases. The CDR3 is CAWSVGGEGYEQFF. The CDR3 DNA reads TGTGCCTGGAGTGTAGGGGGCGAGGGGTATGAGCAGTTCTTC.

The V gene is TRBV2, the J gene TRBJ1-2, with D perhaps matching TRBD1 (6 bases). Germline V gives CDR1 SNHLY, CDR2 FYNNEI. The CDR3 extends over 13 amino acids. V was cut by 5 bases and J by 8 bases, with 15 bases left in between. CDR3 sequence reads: CASSSDRTRGYTF. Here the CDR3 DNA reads TGTGCCAGCAGTTCTGACAGGACGAGGGGCTACACCTTC.

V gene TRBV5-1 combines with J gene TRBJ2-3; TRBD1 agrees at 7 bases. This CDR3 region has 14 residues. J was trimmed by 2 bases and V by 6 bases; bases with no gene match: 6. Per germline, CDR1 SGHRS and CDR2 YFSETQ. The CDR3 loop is CASTLGTATDTQYF. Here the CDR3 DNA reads TGCGCCAGCACCCTAGGGACAGCCACAGATACGCAGTATTTT.